The 21 T cell receptor beta chains in this list originate from one sample, sequenced in a study of monozygotic twins with inflammatory bowel disease. TCRdb reprocessed the 5' RACE reads, keeping one entry per CDR3 protein, no DNA. The sample holds 350,000 to 550,000 distinct CDR3 sequences. Sequenced material: blood. Every receptor here comes from a human donor with ulcerative colitis or Crohn's disease, or a healthy co-twin of an affected twin (not recorded which).

This chain connects TRBV5-1 to TRBJ2-2; TCRdb lists TRBD2, though no DNA is available to test this call. The CDR3 length is 15 residues. The germline CDR1 and CDR2 sequences are SGHRS and YFSETQ. The CDR3 spells CASIETEGKAGELFF.

The CDR3 loop is CSARDSGGTVTEAFF. The gene calls are TRBV20-1 and TRBJ1-1. Germline V CDR1 and CDR2: DFQATT, SNEGSKA (reference sequence). The CDR3 sequence is 15 residues long.

The chain employs TRBV11-2 and TRBJ2-5; with no DNA, the TCRdb D assignment of TRBD1 cannot be verified. CDR1 and CDR2 (germline): SGHAT, FQNNGV. CDR3 length: 15 residues. The CDR3 loop is CASRTAGTGAQPQYF.

V is TRBV4-2 and J is TRBJ1-5; TCRdb's D gene call, TRBD1, goes unchecked for lack of DNA. The germline V gene encodes CDR1 LGHNA and CDR2 YNFKEQ. The CDR3 is made up of 15 amino acids. CDR3 sequence reads: CASSQEEGGNQPQHF.

V gene TRBV7-2 combines with J gene TRBJ1-5; TCRdb indicates TRBD1, and absent DNA this call remains unverified. Germline CDR1 SGHTA, CDR2 FQGNSA. There are 14 residues in the CDR3. CDR3 residues: CASSPSGRAQPQHF.

The chain combines TRBV30 with TRBJ1-1; TCRdb returns TRBD1, unconfirmable since there is no DNA. The CDR3 is 13 amino acids. Germline V CDR1 and CDR2: GTSNPN, SVGIG (reference sequence). The CDR3 here is CAWSRLIQDEAFF. The complete variable domain, with remaining parts taken from reference TRBV30 and TRBJ1-1, reads SQTIHQWPATLVQPVGSPLSLECTVEGTSNPNLYWYRQAAGRGLQLLFYSVGIGQISSEVPQNLSASRPQDRQFILSSKKLLLSDSGFYLCAWSRLIQDEAFFGQGTRLTVV.

CDR3 amino acids: CASSSWTSGGGLNNEQFF. The chain is built from TRBV6-5 and TRBJ2-1; the D call from TCRdb, TRBD2, cannot be confirmed without DNA. The CDR3 has 18 amino acids. CDR1 MNHEY and CDR2 SVGAGI come from the germline V gene.

This rearrangement joins TRBV18 to TRBJ2-1; there is no DNA to check the TCRdb D call of TRBD2. Germline lookup yields CDR1 KGHSH and CDR2 LQKENI. The length of the CDR3 is 15 residues. CDR3 amino acids: CASAPGLAGGNEQFF.

The chain has TRBV28 and TRBJ1-5; TCRdb's assignment of TRBD1 cannot be checked, as there is no DNA. The germline V gene has CDR1 MDHEN and CDR2 SYDVKM. The CDR3 sequence is 14 residues long. CDR3 amino acids: CASNDRGVGQPQHF.

The chain employs TRBV28 and TRBJ1-2; the TCRdb call, TRBD1, lacks DNA for checking. The CDR3 spans 15 residues. Per the germline V gene, CDR1 is MDHEN and CDR2 is SYDVKM. CDR3 loop: CASSLSPEGNYGYTF.

The chain carries TRBV11-2 and TRBJ2-7; lacking DNA, the TRBD1 call made by TCRdb goes unchecked. Germline CDR1 SGHAT, CDR2 FQNNGV. This CDR3 comprises 14 residues. CDR3 amino acids: CASSGQGWIYEQYF.

The chain employs TRBV7-2 and TRBJ1-1; TCRdb's D gene call, TRBD1, goes unchecked for lack of DNA. This CDR3 contains 16 residues. Germline V gene lookup returns CDR1 SGHTA and CDR2 FQGNSA. CDR3 loop: CASSLEGQGPRAEAFF.

The CDR3 sequence is CSARTSGSTDTQYF. The chain employs TRBV29-1 and TRBJ2-3; TCRdb calls TRBD2, which cannot be checked without DNA. The CDR3 runs to 14 residues. Germline CDR1 and CDR2: SQVTM and ANQGSEA.

The J gene is TRBJ1-1, the V gene TRBV6-5; the D call of TRBD1 rests on TCRdb alone, since no DNA is present to check it. The CDR3 is 13 amino acids. CDR1 is MNHEY and CDR2 is SVGAGI in the germline V gene. The CDR3 sequence is CAKRRRQNTEAFF.

The J gene is TRBJ2-1, the V gene TRBV24-1; TCRdb designates TRBD2, a call that cannot be tested without DNA. Germline V gene lookup returns CDR1 KGHDR and CDR2 SFDVKD. The CDR3 extends over 16 amino acids. The CDR3 spells CATSELGLAGVNEQFF.

V and J are TRBV11-2 and TRBJ2-7. Germline CDR1 is SGHAT and CDR2 is FQNNGV. This CDR3 comprises 16 residues. The CDR3 here is CASSLEVTPTPYEQYF.

The chain couples TRBV5-1 to TRBJ1-1; the D call from TCRdb, TRBD1, cannot be confirmed without DNA. This CDR3 is 15 amino acids long. Germline lookup yields CDR1 SGHRS and CDR2 YFSETQ. Here the CDR3 reads CASSLTGTANTEAFF.

V is TRBV6-6 and J is TRBJ1-3. There are 12 residues in the CDR3. The germline gives CDR1 MNHNY, CDR2 SVGAGI (reference sequence). The CDR3 loop reads CATLLSGNTIYF.

V is TRBV5-4 and J is TRBJ1-2. CDR1 SGHNT and CDR2 YYREEE come from the germline V gene (reference sequence). The CDR3 spans 13 residues. The CDR3: CASSYPDSNGYTF. Full variable domain (rest looked up from reference TRBV5-4 and TRBJ1-2): ETGVTQSPTHLIKTRGQQVTLRCSSQSGHNTVSWYQQALGQGPQFIFQYYREEENGRGNFPPRFSGLQFPNYSSELNVNALELDDSALYLCASSYPDSNGYTFGSGTRLTVV.

The CDR3 is CASSKGGKRDQVGPQHF. The chain combines TRBV21-1 with TRBJ1-5. TRBV21-1 is described as a pseudogene. The length of the CDR3 is 17 residues.

The chain couples TRBV18 to TRBJ2-6; TCRdb selects TRBD1, and the lack of DNA leaves this call unchecked. Germline CDR1 is KGHSH and CDR2 is LQKENI. This CDR3 has 18 amino acids. The chain's CDR3 is CASSPQQGTKSGANVLTF. Filled out from reference TRBV18 and TRBJ2-6, the complete variable domain reads NAGVMQNPRHLVRRRGQEARLRCSPMKGHSHVYWYRQLPEEGLKFMVYLQKENIIDESGMPKERFSAEFPKEGPSILRIQQVVRGDSAAYFCASSPQQGTKSGANVLTFGAGSRLTVL.